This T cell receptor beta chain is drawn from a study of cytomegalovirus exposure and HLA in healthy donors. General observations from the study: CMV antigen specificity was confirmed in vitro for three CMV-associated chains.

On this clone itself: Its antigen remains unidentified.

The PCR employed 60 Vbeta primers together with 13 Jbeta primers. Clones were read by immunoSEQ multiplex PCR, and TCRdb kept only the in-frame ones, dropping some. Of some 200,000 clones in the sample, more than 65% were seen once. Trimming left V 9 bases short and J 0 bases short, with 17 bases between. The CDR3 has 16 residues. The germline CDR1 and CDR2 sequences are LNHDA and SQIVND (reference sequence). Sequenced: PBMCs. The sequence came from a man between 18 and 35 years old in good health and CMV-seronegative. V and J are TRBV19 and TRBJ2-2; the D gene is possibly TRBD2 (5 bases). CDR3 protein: CARGSRRGPNTGELFF. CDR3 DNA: TGTGCCAGGGGAAGTAGGAGAGGGCCGAACACCGGGGAGCTGTTTTTT.